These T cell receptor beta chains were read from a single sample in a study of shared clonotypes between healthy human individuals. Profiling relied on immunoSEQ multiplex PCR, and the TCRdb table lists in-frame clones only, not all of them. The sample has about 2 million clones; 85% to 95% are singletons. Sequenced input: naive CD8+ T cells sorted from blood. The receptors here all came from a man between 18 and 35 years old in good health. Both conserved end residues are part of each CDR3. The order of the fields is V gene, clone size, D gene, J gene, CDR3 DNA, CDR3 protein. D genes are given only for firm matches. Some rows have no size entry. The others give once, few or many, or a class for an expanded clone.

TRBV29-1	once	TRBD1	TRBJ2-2	TGCAGCGTGGTAGACAGGGGATCGAACACCGGGGAGCTGTTTTTT	CSVVDRGSNTGELFF
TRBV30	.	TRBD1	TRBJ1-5	TGTGCCTGGAGTGGGGACAGGGTGAAACAGCCCCAGCATTTT	CAWSGDRVKQPQHF
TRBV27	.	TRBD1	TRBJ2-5	TGTGCCAGCAGTTCTGGGACAGGGGGAGAGACCCAGTACTTC	CASSSGTGGETQYF
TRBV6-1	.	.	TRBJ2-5	TGTGCCAGCAGTGGGTGGGTTAGCGGAACTAAAGAGACCCAGTACTTC	CASSGWVSGTKETQYF
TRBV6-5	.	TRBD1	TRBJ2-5	TGTGCCAGCAGTGACCAGGGGGCGGTGGAGACCCAGTACTTC	CASSDQGAVETQYF
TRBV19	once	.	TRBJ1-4	TGTGCCAGTAGGGGTGAAAAACTGTTTTTT	CASRGEKLFF
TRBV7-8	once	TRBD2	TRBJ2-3	TGTGCCAGCAGTTCTTCCGAATGGGGGACTAGCCTTACAGATACGCAGTATTTT	CASSSSEWGTSLTDTQYF
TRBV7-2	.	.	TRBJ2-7	TGTGCCAGCGGATGGGGACTGGGAGGAGAAGAGCAGTACTTC	CASGWGLGGEEQYF
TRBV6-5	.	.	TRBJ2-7	TGTGCCAGCAGTTACTCTACTAGCTCTGCCGAGCAGTACTTC	CASSYSTSSAEQYF
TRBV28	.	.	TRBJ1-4	TGTGCCAGCAGTTTACGAAGACCTAATGAAAAACTGTTTTTT	CASSLRRPNEKLFF
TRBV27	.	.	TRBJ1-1	TGTGCCAGCAGCCCCATAGGGGGGTTGAACACTGAAGCTTTCTTT	CASSPIGGLNTEAFF
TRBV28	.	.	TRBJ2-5	TGTGCCAGCAGTTTTTCCGGGACGGAGACCCAGTACTTC	CASSFSGTETQYF
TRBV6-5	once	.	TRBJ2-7	TGTGCCAGCAGTTACTCAGTCCTTGACGAGCAGTACTTC	CASSYSVLDEQYF
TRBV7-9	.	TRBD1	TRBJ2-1	TGTGCCAGCAGCCTCTTGGACAGGGGCGACAATGAGCAGTTCTTC	CASSLLDRGDNEQFF
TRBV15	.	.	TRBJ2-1	TGTGCCACCAGCAGCGCCTCACTAGGGCATGAGCAGTTCTTC	CATSSASLGHEQFF
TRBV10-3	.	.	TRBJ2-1	TGTGCCATCAGTGTGCCCCTACCGGACACGGGCCCCTACAATGAGCAGTTCTTC	CAISVPLPDTGPYNEQFF
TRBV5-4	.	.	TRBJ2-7	TGTGCCAGCAGCCCATGGACGAGCTACGAGCAGTACTTC	CASSPWTSYEQYF
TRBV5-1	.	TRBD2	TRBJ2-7	TGCGCCAGCAGCTTGGTCCTAGCGGGCGAGCAGTACTTC	CASSLVLAGEQYF
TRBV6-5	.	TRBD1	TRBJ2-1	TGTACCAGCAGTTACTCACAGGGGAATGAGCAGTTCTTC	CTSSYSQGNEQFF
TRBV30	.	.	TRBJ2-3	TGTGCCTGGAGTGAAGCTAGCACAGATACGCAGTATTTT	CAWSEASTDTQYF
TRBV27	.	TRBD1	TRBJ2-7	TGTGCCAGCAGTTTCGACAGGGCCTACGAGCAGTACTTC	CASSFDRAYEQYF
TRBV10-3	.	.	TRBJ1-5	TGTGCCATCAGTGAGTCAGGGGTACAGGGTGGTAATCAGCCCCAGCATTTT	CAISESGVQGGNQPQHF
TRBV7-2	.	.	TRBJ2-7	TGTGCCATTATTACGGGTAGTTGGTACGAGCAGTACTTC	CAIITGSWYEQYF
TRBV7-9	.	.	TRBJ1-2	TGTGCCAGCAGCTTAGCGCTAGGGCAGGGTAATGGCTACACCTTC	CASSLALGQGNGYTF
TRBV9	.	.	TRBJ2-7	TGTGCCAGCAGCGTAGAGGGAACAGGAGGGTACGAGCAGTACTTC	CASSVEGTGGYEQYF
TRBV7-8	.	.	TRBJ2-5	TGTGCCAGCAGCCCCAGGACAGCCCAAGAGACCCAGTACTTC	CASSPRTAQETQYF
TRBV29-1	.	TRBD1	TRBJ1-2	TGCAGCGTTGAAGGCCAGGGGGCCGAGGGCTACACCTTC	CSVEGQGAEGYTF
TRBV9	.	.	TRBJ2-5	TGTGCCAGCAGCGTAGCTACCGGGAGTCAAGAGACCCAGTACTTC	CASSVATGSQETQYF
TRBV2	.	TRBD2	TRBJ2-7	TGTGCCAGCAGTGGTGTTTGGACTAGCGGGAGTGCCTACGAGCAGTACTTC	CASSGVWTSGSAYEQYF
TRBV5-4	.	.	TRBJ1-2	TGTGCCAGCAGCCCAGGGACAAATAAGAACTATGGCTACACCTTC	CASSPGTNKNYGYTF
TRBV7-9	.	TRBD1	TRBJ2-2	TGTGCCAGCAGCTTAGTTTTGGACAGGGCCGGGGAGCTGTTTTTT	CASSLVLDRAGELFF
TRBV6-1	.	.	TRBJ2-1	TGTGCCAGCAGTCCTAACAGGTACAATGAGCAGTTCTTC	CASSPNRYNEQFF
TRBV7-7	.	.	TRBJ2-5	TGTGCTAGCAGCCGGACTGTACAAGAGACCCAGTACTTC	CASSRTVQETQYF
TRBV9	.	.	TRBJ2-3	TGTGCCAGCAGCGTAGAAGGGAGCCCCAGCACAGATACGCAGTATTTT	CASSVEGSPSTDTQYF
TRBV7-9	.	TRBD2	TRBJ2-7	TGTGCCAGCAGCTTGGCGGGGGAAAGTACCGAGCAGTACTTC	CASSLAGESTEQYF
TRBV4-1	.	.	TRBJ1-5	TGCGCCAGCAGCCAAGATCCCCCGGGGCCACTCAATCAGCCCCAGCATTTT	CASSQDPPGPLNQPQHF
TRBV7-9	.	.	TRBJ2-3	TGTGCCAGCAGCGACCTGGGGCGGGGGCCCACAGATACGCAGTATTTT	CASSDLGRGPTDTQYF
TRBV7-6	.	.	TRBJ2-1	TGTGCCAGCAGCTTATCAACAGACAATGAGCAGTTCTTC	CASSLSTDNEQFF
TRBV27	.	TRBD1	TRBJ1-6	TGTGCCAGCAGCCCTGACAGGGGGGGTTCACCCCTCCACTTT	CASSPDRGGSPLHF
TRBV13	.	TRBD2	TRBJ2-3	TGTGCCAGCAGCTTAGGACTAGCGGGCACAGATACGCAGTATTTT	CASSLGLAGTDTQYF
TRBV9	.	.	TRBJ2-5	TGTGCCAGCAGCGGCGAGACAGAAGAGACCCAGTACTTC	CASSGETEETQYF
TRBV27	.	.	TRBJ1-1	TGTGCCAGCAGTTGGCGGGCGAACACCGAAGCTTTCTTT	CASSWRANTEAFF
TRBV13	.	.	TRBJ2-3	TGTGCCAGCAGCTTGACCGCTCCTGATACGCAGTATTTT	CASSLTAPDTQYF
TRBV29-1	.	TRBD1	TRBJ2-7	TGCAGCGTGGCCGACAGGGCCATGGGGGAGCAGTACTTC	CSVADRAMGEQYF
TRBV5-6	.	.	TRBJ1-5	TGTGCCAGCAGCTTCGAGGGCAATCAGCCCCAGCATTTT	CASSFEGNQPQHF
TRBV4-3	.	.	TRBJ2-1	TGCGCCAGCAGCCAAGACTGGGACGAGCTAAATGAGCAGTTCTTC	CASSQDWDELNEQFF
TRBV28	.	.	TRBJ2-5	TGTGCCAGCAGTTTTAAGCGGGCCCAAGAGACCCAGTACTTC	CASSFKRAQETQYF